This T cell receptor (beta chain) was identified during a study of blood T cell repertoires in COVID-19. Study as a whole: Sites in the United States, Italy and Spain provided acute and convalescent COVID-19 samples. In each case, the material was cDNA or gDNA derived from T cells, B-cell-depleted T cells, or PBMCs.

Original handling: By means of reference gene primer amplification, nucleated cell counts were estimated. Sequenced by immunoSEQ multiplex PCR; TCRdb stores in-frame clones only, minus some. The V and J calls and clone size were taken over from that table, and D and trimming were inferred from the DNA. The data contain 100,000 to 150,000 clones, 70% to 80% of them singletons. Between the trimmed V and J ends, which lost 1 base and 6 bases, there was a span of 6 bases. Germline CDR1 reads GTSNPN; CDR2 reads SVGIG (reference sequence). The CDR3 consists of 12 residues. Sequencing used peripheral blood. This chain uses TRBV30 with TRBJ1-4; D perhaps matches TRBD1 (5 bases). This clonotype was obtained from a human donor in a cohort sampled during active COVID-19. The CDR3 here is CAWSAGYEKLFF. The CDR3 bases are TGTGCCTGGAGTGCAGGGTATGAAAAACTGTTTTTT.